Described below is a single TCR beta chain sequence and its context. Its cognate antigen is unknown. This specimen belongs to a study of cytomegalovirus exposure and HLA in healthy donors. Whole-study findings and limits: A later analysis reportedly found fewer N-insertions in an Asian-associated ancestry cluster than the roughly 670-donor mean.

PCR involved 60 Vbeta and 13 Jbeta primers. Using immunoSEQ multiplex PCR, the repertoire was profiled, and TCRdb retains in-frame clones only, with some absent. The data show almost 200,000 clones, roughly 80% seen once. CDR1 is SGDLS, CDR2 YYNGEE, per germline. J was trimmed by 7 bases and V by 4 bases; bases with no gene match: 12. There are 16 residues in the CDR3. The J gene is TRBJ2-1, the V gene TRBV9; the match to TRBD1 covers 9 bases. The TCR comes from a male donor in good health and CMV-seropositive. The sample was PBMCs. For the CDR3, the DNA is TGTGCCAGCAGCCAGGTGGGGGACAGGGCTTATAATGAGCAGTTCTTC. Amino acid sequence: CASSQVGDRAYNEQFF.